This record looks at one T cell receptor beta chain sequence and its context. What it binds is not known. The germline CDR1 and CDR2 sequences are SGHTA and FQGNSA. The CDR3 totals 16 residues. With V trimmed by 3 bases and J by 6 bases, 10 bases remained unmatched. The entry originates in a study of shared clonotypes between healthy human individuals. On the study more broadly: In total, the donors were a couple of women and a few men aged 18 to 49.

Study-wide results and limits: Sharing across several donors was seen in about 5% of naive CD4 clonotypes. Non-shared clonotypes were found to have lower generation probabilities than the clonotypes that were shared by all four of the sorted-subset donors. Sample collection involved blood only; tissue repertoires are likely different.

This table comes from immunoSEQ multiplex PCR, and its TCRdb copy is limited to in-frame clones, with some not included. This repertoire shows about 600,000 clones, almost 97% found once; its top ten account for approximately 0.057%. This clonotype originated in a woman under 40 in good health. Material: naive CD4+ T cells sorted from blood. Regarding subset: CD45RA+ positively selected. The gene calls are TRBV7-2 and TRBJ2-3; 9 bases are a match to TRBD2. CDR3 sequence: CASSFRASGKSDTQYF. Here the CDR3 DNA reads TGTGCCAGCAGCTTTCGAGCTAGCGGGAAGTCGGATACGCAGTATTTT.